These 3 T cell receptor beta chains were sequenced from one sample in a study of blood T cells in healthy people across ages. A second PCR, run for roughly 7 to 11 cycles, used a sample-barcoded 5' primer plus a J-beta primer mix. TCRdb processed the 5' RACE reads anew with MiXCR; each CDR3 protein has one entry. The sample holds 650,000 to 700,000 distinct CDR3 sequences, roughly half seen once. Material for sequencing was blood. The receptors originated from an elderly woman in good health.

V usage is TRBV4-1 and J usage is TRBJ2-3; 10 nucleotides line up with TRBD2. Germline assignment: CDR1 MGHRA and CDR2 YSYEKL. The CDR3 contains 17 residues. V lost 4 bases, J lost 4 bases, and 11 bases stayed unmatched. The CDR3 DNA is TGCGCCAGCAGCCTCTCCCCTGGGACTAGCGAGTCAGATACGCAGTATTTT. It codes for CASSLSPGTSESDTQYF.

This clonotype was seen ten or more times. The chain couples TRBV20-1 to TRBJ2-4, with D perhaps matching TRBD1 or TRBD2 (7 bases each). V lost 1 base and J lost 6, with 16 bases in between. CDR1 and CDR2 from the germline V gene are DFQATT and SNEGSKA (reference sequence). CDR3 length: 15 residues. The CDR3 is CSARAYRGGGNIQYF. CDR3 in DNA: TGCAGTGCTAGAGCTTACAGGGGCGGGGGAAACATTCAGTACTTC.

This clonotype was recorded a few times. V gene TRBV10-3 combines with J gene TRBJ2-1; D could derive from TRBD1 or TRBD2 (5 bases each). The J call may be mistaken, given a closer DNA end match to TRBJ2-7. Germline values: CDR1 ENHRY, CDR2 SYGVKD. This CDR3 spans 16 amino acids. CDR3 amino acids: CAISRIGTPTYNEQYF. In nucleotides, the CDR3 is TGTGCCATCAGTCGAATAGGGACCCCCACCTACAATGAGCAGTACTTC.